The T cell receptor beta chain under discussion was sequenced for a study of PD-1 blockade in classical Hodgkin lymphoma. Study conclusions and caveats: By C4D1, diversity of CD4+ TCRs had risen significantly, whereas that of CD8+ TCRs had not. Before treatment, complete responders showed about the same diversity as newly diagnosed patients.

The patients all showed relapse after autologous stem cell transplantation, while their brentuximab vedotin exposure varied. The method was immunoSEQ multiplex PCR; TCRdb's version includes in-frame clones alone and lacks a portion of them. In the table there are just over 25,000 clones, around 84% of which are singletons. The CDR3 sequence is 14 residues long. Germline loops: CDR1 PRHDT, CDR2 FYEKMQ (reference sequence). Trimming took 1 base from V and 6 from J, leaving 12 bases between them. Of note for this clone: Antigen unknown.

The V gene is TRBV13, the J gene TRBJ1-2, with a possible D match to TRBD1 (5 bases). Sample: peripheral blood mononuclear cells (PBMCs), taken at baseline. The sequence was collected from a human donor with classical Hodgkin lymphoma. The chain's CDR3 is CASSLVGTVDGYTF. The CDR3 DNA follows: TGTGCCAGCAGCTTAGTAGGGACTGTTGATGGCTACACCTTC. Using reference TRBV13 and TRBJ1-2 for the parts outside the CDR3, the full variable domain is AAGVIQSPRHLIKEKRETATLKCYPIPRHDTVYWYQQGPGQDPQFLISFYEKMQSDKGSIPDRFSAQQFSDYHSELNMSSLELGDSALYFCASSLVGTVDGYTFGSGTRLTVV.